The 31 T cell receptor beta chains below come from one sample, sequenced in a study of cytomegalovirus exposure and HLA in healthy donors (TCRdb year 2017). Receptors were amplified or captured by the immunoSEQ multiplex PCR assay. For the multiplex PCR, a mixture combining 60 forward primers for TCR Vbeta segments and 13 reverse primers for TCR Jbeta segments was used. TCRdb holds this immuneACCESS table with in-frame rearrangements only. Some clones are missing; in checked studies, unresolved V genes explain under half, and the rest has no known cause. Across this sample there are about 140,000 clones, with roughly 77% seen only once. The ten top clones hold more than 2.5% of the sample. Source material: PBMCs. The origin of the receptors is a man aged 40-55 years in good health and CMV-seronegative.

V gene TRBV9 combines with J gene TRBJ2-6; TRBD1 is a possible D gene (6 bases). The CDR3 extends over 20 amino acids. Germline V gene data show CDR1 as SGDLS and CDR2 as YYNGEE. V was trimmed by 4 bases and J by 0 bases, leaving 23 bases between them. Here the CDR3 reads CASSRVLRDTVRSGANVLTF. The DNA of the CDR3 is TGTGCCAGCAGCCGGGTCCTTCGGGACACCGTTCGCTCTGGGGCCAACGTCCTGACTTTC.

This chain uses TRBV6-1 with TRBJ1-5; D not certain. CDR3 length: 15 residues. From germline, CDR1 is MNHNS and CDR2 SASEGT. V was clipped by 1 base and J by 3 bases, with 10 bases between them. The CDR3 DNA follows: TGTGCCAGCAGTGAAGTGGAGAGTTCCAATCAGCCCCAGCATTTT. Amino acid sequence: CASSEVESSNQPQHF.

This chain uses TRBV29-1 with TRBJ1-1; TRBD1 is a possible D gene (6 bases). Trimming stripped 2 bases from V and 2 bases from J, with 9 bases between. The CDR3 contains 13 residues. Germline CDR1 reads SQVTM; CDR2 reads ANQGSEA. The DNA of the CDR3 is TGCAGCGTTGAACAACAGGGAAACACTGAAGCTTTCTTT. Its protein product is CSVEQQGNTEAFF. The whole variable domain, filled in from reference TRBV29-1 and TRBJ1-1, reads SAVISQKPSRDICQRGTSLTIQCQVDSQVTMMFWYRQQPGQSLTLIATANQGSEATYESGFVIDKFPISRPNLTFSTLTVSNMSPEDSSIYLCSVEQQGNTEAFFGQGTRLTVV.

The chain joins TRBV21-1 to TRBJ1-5; no DNA check was done on the table's D call, TRBD1. TRBV21-1 is a pseudogene. The CDR3 totals 18 residues. CDR3 nucleotide sequence: TGTGCCAGCAGCAAAGAGCGGGTGGCGGCAGGGGGCGCCCAGCCCCAGCATTTT. It specifies CASSKERVAAGGAQPQHF.

This chain connects TRBV4-2 to TRBJ2-7; D gene uncertain. Per germline, CDR1 LGHNA and CDR2 YNFKEQ. The CDR3 is 14 residues long. Deletions cut 2 bases from V and 1 base from J, with 9 bases between. CDR3 sequence (DNA): TGTGCCAGCAGCCAACCGGGTCTTTCCTACGAGCAGTACTTC. Translated: CASSQPGLSYEQYF.

This clone appeared a few times. This chain joins TRBV4-2 and TRBJ1-2; 8 bases match TRBD1. CDR3 length: 15 amino acids. The V segment lost 0 bases and the J segment 4 bases; nucleotides outside the gene matches: 4. CDR1 and CDR2 (germline): LGHNA, YNFKEQ. DNA of the CDR3: TGTGCCAGCAGCCAAGACGGACAGGGTGGCTATGGCTACACCTTC. Translated: CASSQDGQGGYGYTF.

J is TRBJ2-3 and V is TRBV19, with D possibly TRBD2 on 6 matching bases. Trimming left V 3 bases short and J 0 bases short, with 10 bases between. This CDR3 comprises 15 residues. Looked up from germline, CDR1 is LNHDA and CDR2 is SQIVND (reference sequence). The CDR3 nucleotides read TGTGCCAGTAGTATCGGAGGGCCCAGCACAGATACGCAGTATTTT. Its translation: CASSIGGPSTDTQYF.

The chain uses TRBV6-4 and TRBJ2-7; TRBD2 might be the D (6 bases). Trimming cost V 3 bases and J 5 bases, with 17 bases left between them. The CDR3 consists of 15 residues. Germline V gives CDR1 MRHNA, CDR2 SNTAGT. The CDR3 sequence is CASSEEEGPLNEQYF. CDR3 nucleotides: TGTGCCAGCAGTGAAGAGGAGGGGCCCCTGAACGAGCAGTACTTC.

The chain carries TRBV7-2 and TRBJ1-2; possibly TRBD1 for D (6 bases). V lost 2 bases to trimming and J lost 12 bases, with 19 bases between them. The CDR3 length is 14 residues. CDR1 SGHTA and CDR2 FQGNSA come from the germline V gene. The CDR3 DNA follows: TGTGCCAGCAGCTTATTACATTTAAGGACAGCAAACACCTTC. This codes for CASSLLHLRTANTF.

The rearrangement uses TRBV9 and TRBJ2-1; weak D call: TRBD1 (6 bases). V was pared by 7 bases and J by 9 bases, with 14 bases between. The CDR3 runs to 12 residues. CDR1 SGDLS and CDR2 YYNGEE come from the germline V gene. CDR3 protein: CASRSGVGEQFF. CDR3 DNA sequence: TGTGCCAGCCGTTCAGGGGTAGGTGAGCAGTTCTTC.

The chain combines TRBV29-1 with TRBJ1-1, with D hard to call. This CDR3 has 11 amino acids. V gave up 4 bases and J gave up 4 bases, with 7 bases separating them. Germline V gene sequence: CDR1 SQVTM, CDR2 ANQGSEA. The CDR3 DNA follows: TGCAGCGTTGGGTCAGGCACTGAAGCTTTCTTT. Residues: CSVGSGTEAFF.

The J gene is TRBJ1-1, the V gene TRBV7-9; D is undetermined. The CDR3 has 15 amino acids. Trimming pared 4 bases from V and 1 base from J, leaving 13 bases between. Germline CDR1 reads SEHNR; CDR2 reads FQNEAQ (reference sequence). DNA for the CDR3: TGTGCCAGCAGCTCCTCTGACATCTCGAACACTGAAGCTTTCTTT. It codes for CASSSSDISNTEAFF.

This clone was recorded once. For the CDR3, the DNA is TGCGCCAGCTCGGGACAGCTATCCTACAATGAGCAGTTCTTC. Translated, it gives CASSGQLSYNEQFF. The genes are TRBV5-1 and TRBJ2-1; 7 nucleotides line up with TRBD1. The germline gives CDR1 SGHRS, CDR2 YFSETQ. The trim removed 7 bases at V and 1 base at J, leaving 5 bases unmatched. The CDR3 length is 14 residues.

The chain couples TRBV29-1 to TRBJ2-7; D remains unclear. V was cut by 0 bases and J by 5 bases, with 17 bases left in between. In germline, CDR1 is SQVTM, CDR2 ANQGSEA. This CDR3 is built from 15 residues. In nucleotides, the CDR3 is TGCAGCGTTGAAGAAGGCCGCCTAGAATCCCACGAGCAGTACTTC. Protein product: CSVEEGRLESHEQYF.

This clone was seen only once. This rearrangement joins TRBV10-3 to TRBJ1-2; D is perhaps TRBD1 (5 bases). The CDR3 contains 14 residues. Trimming cost V 5 bases and J 4 bases, with 14 bases left between them. Germline V gene sequence: CDR1 ENHRY, CDR2 SYGVKD. The DNA of the CDR3 is TGTGCCATCAGTATATCGACAGCTTCCTATGGCTACACCTTC. Translating it yields CAISISTASYGYTF.

V and J are TRBV27 and TRBJ2-7; perhaps TRBD1 as D (6 bases). CDR1 MNHEY and CDR2 SMNVEV come from the germline V gene (reference sequence). The CDR3 length is 15 residues. With 2 bases removed from V and 2 bases from J, the gap between germline ends came to 13 bases. This CDR3 is CASSLRTAAAYEQYF. The CDR3 DNA follows: TGTGCCAGCAGTTTACGGACAGCGGCCGCCTACGAGCAGTACTTC.

The chain is built from TRBV28 and TRBJ2-3; a weak D match, TRBD2 (5 bases). The V end was cut by 8 bases, the J end by 2 bases, with 17 bases between. CDR1 and CDR2 (germline): MDHEN, SYDVKM. CDR3 length: 15 amino acids. CDR3 loop: CASSPGFGDTDTQYF. The CDR3 DNA is TGTGCCAGCTCCCCGGGGTTCGGGGACACAGATACGCAGTATTTT.

The chain employs TRBV5-1 and TRBJ2-1, with 10 bases fitting TRBD2. The CDR3 consists of 17 residues. The V gene's germline CDR1 is SGHRS and CDR2 YFSETQ. V shed 3 bases and J 5 bases; nucleotides not matched to a gene: 11. The CDR3 loop is CASSWAKTAGGDNEQFF. CDR3 DNA sequence: TGCGCCAGCAGCTGGGCAAAAACAGCGGGGGGGGACAATGAGCAGTTCTTC.

The chain has TRBV5-1 and TRBJ2-7; D ambiguous. The CDR3 contains 14 residues. CDR1 is SGHRS, CDR2 YFSETQ, per germline. Written as DNA, the CDR3 is TGCTTTTTTTTCAAGCAGAAGGCGGCATACGAGCAGTACTTC. Its protein is CFFFKQKAAYEQYF.

The chain has TRBV6-4 and TRBJ2-7; a possible D gene is TRBD2 (6 bases). Trimming left V 3 bases short and J 4 bases short, with 13 bases between. Germline V gene sequence: CDR1 MRHNA, CDR2 SNTAGT. This CDR3 region has 14 residues. CDR3: CASSEEVGGYEQYF. Here the CDR3 DNA reads TGTGCCAGCAGTGAGGAGGTCGGAGGGTACGAGCAGTACTTC.

This clone was found once. The V call is TRBV19, the J call TRBJ2-2; D gene uncertain. The CDR3 totals 14 residues. Germline CDR1 reads LNHDA; CDR2 reads SQIVND (reference sequence). V lost 5 bases, J lost 4 bases, and 11 bases lay in between. Written as DNA, the CDR3 is TGTGCCAGTAGTGTGGAGCGTATCACCGGGGAGCTGTTTTTT. The encoded protein is CASSVERITGELFF.

The sample holds a few counts of this clone. The chain joins TRBV25-1 to TRBJ1-4; D perhaps matches TRBD1 (5 bases). V was shortened by 4 bases and J by 6 bases, with 6 bases between the two germline ends. The CDR3 covers 12 residues. CDR1 and CDR2 from the germline V gene are MGHDK and SYGVNS. CDR3 sequence reads: CASSVGDEKLFF. The CDR3 DNA reads as TGTGCCAGCAGTGTAGGGGATGAAAAACTGTTTTTT.

The V gene is TRBV4-1, the J gene TRBJ2-3; 7 bases are shared with TRBD1. The J segment lost 6 bases and the V segment lost 2 bases, leaving 8 bases of the junction unmatched. Germline V gene data show CDR1 as MGHRA and CDR2 as YSYEKL. This CDR3 is built from 15 residues. CDR3 region: CASSQQEGARDTQYF. The CDR3 DNA reads as TGCGCCAGCAGCCAACAAGAGGGGGCAAGGGATACGCAGTATTTT.

The V and J genes are TRBV19 and TRBJ1-3, with D perhaps matching TRBD1 (5 bases). CDR1 is LNHDA and CDR2 is SQIVND in the germline V gene (reference sequence). V was clipped by 4 bases and J by 0 bases, with 10 bases between them. CDR3 length: 15 residues. This CDR3 is CASSTGQSSGNTIYF. The CDR3 coding sequence is TGTGCCAGTAGTACTGGACAATCCTCTGGAAACACCATATATTTT.

The V call is TRBV30, the J call TRBJ2-1; D uncertain. Deletions cut 0 bases from V and 6 bases from J, with 15 bases between. Germline-derived CDR1 and CDR2 are GTSNPN and SVGIG (reference sequence). This CDR3 is built from 15 residues. This CDR3 is CAWSVQLWARNEQFF. For the CDR3, the DNA is TGTGCCTGGAGTGTACAACTTTGGGCCCGCAATGAGCAGTTCTTC.

The rearrangement uses TRBV28 and TRBJ1-5, with 7 bases aligning to TRBD1. J was trimmed by 4 bases and V by 3 bases; bases with no gene match: 6. The CDR3 spans 15 residues. Germline V CDR1 and CDR2: MDHEN, SYDVKM. The CDR3 bases are TGTGCCAGCAGTTTCCTACAGGGGTCGAATCAGCCCCAGCATTTT. This gives the protein CASSFLQGSNQPQHF. The full variable domain, rest sourced from reference TRBV28 and TRBJ1-5, is DVKVTQSSRYLVKRTGEKVFLECVQDMDHENMFWYRQDPGLGLRLIYFSYDVKMKEKGDIPEGYSVSREKKERFSLILESASTNQTSMYLCASSFLQGSNQPQHFGDGTRLSIL.

The gene calls are TRBV7-9 and TRBJ1-6; possibly TRBD1 for D (5 bases). The germline V gene encodes CDR1 SEHNR and CDR2 FQNEAQ (reference sequence). V lost 5 bases to trimming and J lost 10 bases, with 15 bases between them. This CDR3 has 14 amino acids. The CDR3 DNA is TGTGCCAGCAGCCCCCAGGGCCAAGGATCACCCCTCCACTTT. It encodes CASSPQGQGSPLHF.

CDR3 nucleotides: TGTGCCAGCAGCTCGCCCGTGGGGACAGGCGGGGCCGGGGAGCTGTTTTTT. Translating it yields CASSSPVGTGGAGELFF. J is TRBJ2-2 and V is TRBV7-7; 8 bases map to TRBD1. Per the germline V gene, CDR1 is SSHAT and CDR2 is FNYEAQ (reference sequence). The ends lost 4 bases at V and 6 bases at J; junction bases unmatched: 13. This CDR3 is 17 amino acids long.

V and J are TRBV18 and TRBJ1-1; no firm D call. Trimming shortened V by 2 bases and J by 4 bases, and 8 bases separated the two germline ends. Germline CDR1 reads KGHSH; CDR2 reads LQKENI. This CDR3 has 13 amino acids. The CDR3 DNA is TGTGCCAGCTCACCAACCGCAGGCACTGAAGCTTTCTTT. Protein product: CASSPTAGTEAFF.

As concerns this clone: Compared with germline, one end of the junction differs, possibly owing to a read error. The rearrangement uses TRBV6-1 and TRBJ2-1; 7 nucleotides match TRBD1. The CDR3 spans 15 residues. Germline V gene sequence: CDR1 MNHNS, CDR2 SASEGT. The CDR3 region has the DNA TGTGCCAGCAGTAAAGCACCGGGACAGTTATTTGAGCAGTTCTTC. This translates into CASSKAPGQLFEQFF.

This sequence joins TRBV19 and TRBJ1-3, with 8 bases fitting TRBD1. CDR1 LNHDA and CDR2 SQIVND come from the germline V gene (reference sequence). The V gene end was trimmed by 5 bases and the J gene end by 2 bases; junction bases not matched to a gene: 5. This CDR3 has 15 amino acids. CDR3 region: CASSVQGAAGNTIYF. The CDR3 DNA follows: TGTGCCAGTAGTGTGCAGGGGGCAGCTGGAAACACCATATATTTT.